The next 15 T cell receptor beta chains were all read from a single sample in a study of shared clonotypes between healthy human individuals. The data were produced by immunoSEQ multiplex PCR, yet TCRdb's version contains in-frame clones alone and is incomplete. The data contain some 92,000 clones, around half of them seen just once; the ten biggest clones take up more than 12%. The sample taken for sequencing was PBMCs. These receptor sequences come from a woman aged 40 to 50 in good health. Some clones in this sample may be carry-over from other donors' samples.

The chain has TRBV9 and TRBJ1-3; D unresolved. Germline lookup yields CDR1 SGDLS and CDR2 YYNGEE. Trimming shortened V by 4 bases and J by 1 base, and 6 bases separated the two germline ends. The CDR3 runs 13 residues. CDR3 nucleotide sequence: TGTGCCAGCAGCCACGATTCTGGAAACACCATATATTTT. Protein sequence: CASSHDSGNTIYF.

Regarding this clone: This likely stems from a read error, as it lies one base from a far larger clone. This rearrangement joins TRBV27 to TRBJ1-1, with D hard to call. The germline CDR1 and CDR2 sequences are MNHEY and SMNVEV (reference sequence). Deletions cut 8 bases from V and 3 bases from J, with 16 bases between. This CDR3 has 14 residues. The CDR3 reads CASGRRYGDTEAFF. The CDR3 nucleotides read TGTGCCAGCGGTAGAAGGTACGGCGACACTGAAGCTTTCTTT.

The table lists this clone with many counts. The J gene is TRBJ2-7, the V gene TRBV18; unclear D gene. Trimming pared 4 bases from V and 0 bases from J, leaving 7 bases between. The CDR3 is 13 residues long. Germline V lookup: CDR1 KGHSH, CDR2 LQKENI. The CDR3 DNA follows: TGTGCCAGCTCACTAGGGATCTCCTACGAGCAGTACTTC. Protein sequence: CASSLGISYEQYF.

V and J are TRBV2 and TRBJ2-7, with 14 nucleotides matching TRBD2. The junction had 4 bases not matched to a gene; V was cut back by 5 bases and J by 1 base. This CDR3 is 16 amino acids long. CDR1 is SNHLY, CDR2 FYNNEI, per germline. The CDR3 loop reads CASSRLAGGSSYEQYF. As DNA, the CDR3 is TGTGCCAGCAGTCGACTAGCGGGAGGGAGTTCCTACGAGCAGTACTTC.

This clone was counted between two and nine times. The same CDR3 arises from other DNA sequences in this sample as well. This chain links TRBV9 with TRBJ2-7; 11 nucleotides line up with TRBD2. The germline V gene has CDR1 SGDLS and CDR2 YYNGEE. The junction had 2 bases not matched to a gene; V was cut back by 3 bases and J by 3 bases. The CDR3 spans 14 residues. CDR3 protein: CASSAGTSGYEQYF. The CDR3 DNA sequence: TGTGCCAGCAGCGCCGGGACTAGCGGCTACGAGCAGTACTTC.

CDR3 region: CASSQRTSGSDEQFF. The CDR3 DNA sequence: TGTGCCAGCAGCCAAAGGACTAGCGGGAGCGATGAGCAGTTCTTC. The chain combines TRBV7-9 with TRBJ2-1, with TRBD2 matching 13 bases. Looked up from germline, CDR1 is SEHNR and CDR2 is FQNEAQ (reference sequence). The junction had 6 bases not matched to a gene; V was cut back by 5 bases and J by 8 bases. CDR3 length: 15 residues. The whole variable domain, remainder taken from reference TRBV7-9 and TRBJ2-1, is DTGVSQNPRHKITKRGQNVTFRCDPISEHNRLYWYRQTLGQGPEFLTYFQNEAQLEKSRLLSDRFSAERPKGSFSTLEIQRTEQGDSAMYLCASSQRTSGSDEQFFGPGTRLTVL.

This rearrangement joins TRBV27 to TRBJ1-5, with D tentatively TRBD1 (6 bases). The germline V gene has CDR1 MNHEY and CDR2 SMNVEV (reference sequence). The length of the CDR3 is 14 residues. V was pared by 7 bases and J by 2 bases, with 12 bases between. CDR3 coding DNA: TGTGCCAGCAAGGGGGATATTGGCAATCAGCCCCAGCATTTT. Its translation is CASKGDIGNQPQHF.

The chain links TRBV7-9 to TRBJ2-2; 7 nucleotides align to TRBD1. Trimming at V came to 2 bases and at J to 3 bases, leaving 6 bases not matched to a gene. This CDR3 comprises 16 residues. Germline V gives CDR1 SEHNR, CDR2 FQNEAQ (reference sequence). CDR3 loop: CASSLLRGRDTGELFF. CDR3 bases: TGTGCCAGCAGCTTACTAAGGGGGCGAGACACCGGGGAGCTGTTTTTT.

The rearrangement joins TRBV6-1 to TRBJ2-7, with D perhaps matching TRBD1 (6 bases). The V and J ends lost 2 bases and 1 base respectively, with 15 bases between them. This CDR3 comprises 16 residues. Germline V lookup: CDR1 MNHNS, CDR2 SASEGT. The CDR3 DNA reads as TGTGCCAGCAGTGAATTCCCGCAGGGGATGTCCTACGAGCAGTACTTC. Its protein product is CASSEFPQGMSYEQYF.

This clone has at least ten counts. The rearrangement links TRBV7-9 to TRBJ2-2, with D unclear. The CDR3 runs 13 residues. Trimming cost V 5 bases and J 7 bases, with 11 bases left between them. Germline V gene sequence: CDR1 SEHNR, CDR2 FQNEAQ (reference sequence). The CDR3 sequence: CASSPVILGELFF. The CDR3 coding sequence is TGTGCCAGCAGCCCCGTTATCCTCGGGGAGCTGTTTTTT.

About this clone: A far larger clone is one base from this, pointing to a likely read error. The gene calls are TRBV10-2 and TRBJ1-5, with 11 bases identical to TRBD1. The CDR3 totals 15 residues. The germline V gene encodes CDR1 WSHSY and CDR2 SAAADI. Written as DNA, the CDR3 is TGCGCCGGCAGCGGGACAGGGGGGCGCAATCAGCCCCAGCATTTT. Translated: CAGSGTGGRNQPQHF.

This clone turned up a few times. This rearrangement joins TRBV7-9 to TRBJ2-7; D is ambiguous. Germline CDR1 reads SEHNR; CDR2 reads FQNEAQ (reference sequence). Trimming took 2 bases from V and 3 from J, leaving 8 bases between them. The CDR3 has 13 residues. The DNA of the CDR3 is TGTGCCAGCAGCTTACCTTGGCTCTACGAGCAGTACTTC. Amino acid sequence: CASSLPWLYEQYF.

This chain uses TRBV7-2 with TRBJ2-3, with D tentatively TRBD2 (6 bases). Germline V CDR1 and CDR2: SGHTA, FQGNSA. The length of the CDR3 is 14 residues. The V end lost 5 bases, the J end lost 6 bases, and 15 bases lay between the germline ends. CDR3 bases: TGTGCCAGCAGCCCGGGGGTCTCCCCCGATACGCAGTATTTT. Translating gives CASSPGVSPDTQYF.

The chain is built from TRBV28 and TRBJ2-5, with D possibly matching TRBD1 (6 bases). V was clipped by 5 bases and J by 5 bases, with 18 bases between them. The CDR3 has 15 amino acids. CDR1 and CDR2 from the germline V gene are MDHEN and SYDVKM. CDR3 region: CASSRPRTAVETQYF. The CDR3 coding sequence is TGTGCCAGCAGTCGGCCCAGGACAGCGGTCGAGACCCAGTACTTC.

This chain joins TRBV5-1 and TRBJ2-5, with 8 bases aligning to TRBD1. CDR3 length: 16 amino acids. Losses at the gene ends were 0 bases for V and 1 base for J; bases not matched to a gene: 5. Germline V gene sequence: CDR1 SGHRS, CDR2 YFSETQ. The CDR3 nucleotides are TGCGCCAGCAGCTTGGCCGACAGGGGAACCCAAGAGACCCAGTACTTC. Encoded protein: CASSLADRGTQETQYF.